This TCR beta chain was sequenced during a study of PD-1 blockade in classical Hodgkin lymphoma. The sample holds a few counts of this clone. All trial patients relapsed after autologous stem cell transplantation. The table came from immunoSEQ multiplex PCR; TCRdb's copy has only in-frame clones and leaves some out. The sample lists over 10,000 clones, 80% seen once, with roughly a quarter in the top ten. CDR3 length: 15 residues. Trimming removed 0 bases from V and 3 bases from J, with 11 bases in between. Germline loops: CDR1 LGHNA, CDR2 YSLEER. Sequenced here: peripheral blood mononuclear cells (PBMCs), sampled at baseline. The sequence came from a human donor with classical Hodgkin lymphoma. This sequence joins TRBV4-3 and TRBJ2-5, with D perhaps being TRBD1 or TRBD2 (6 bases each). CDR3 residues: CASSQDWGAEETQYF. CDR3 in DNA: TGCGCCAGCAGCCAAGACTGGGGGGCGGAAGAGACCCAGTACTTC.